Below, one T cell receptor (beta chain) is given with its context. Its antigen is not identified. A much more abundant neighbour one base away suggests this may be a read error. Likely a read error: the CDR3 ends without its conserved phenylalanine or tryptophan. MiXCR, run by TCRdb on the 5' RACE reads, gives a single entry per CDR3 protein. This sample has hundreds of thousands of distinct CDR3 sequences, with 8.5% to 9% found just once. CDR3 size: 15 residues. After removal of 0 bases from V and 2 bases from J, the junction contained 7 bases not matched to a gene. The germline CDR1 and CDR2 sequences are DFQATT and SNEGSKA (reference sequence). Everyone who donated was a healthy Caucasian. These data come from a study of identical twins. Findings of the study overall: Insertion counts were lower in abundant cord blood beta clonotypes, a trend that memory repertoires did not show. Where beta out-of-frame sequences were concerned, excess twin sharing was weaker. Shared out-of-frame alpha sequences (those common to twins) showed excess low generation probability.

These data were also filed under a second study, of yellow fever vaccine responses in identical twins.

The rearrangement links TRBV20-1 to TRBJ2-7; 7 bases map to TRBD1. Material: PBMCs. The source of this sequence is a young woman in good health. Written as DNA, the CDR3 is TGCAGTGCTAGAGATCCGGACAGGCCGACCTACGAGCAGTACTAC. It specifies CSARDPDRPTYEQYY.